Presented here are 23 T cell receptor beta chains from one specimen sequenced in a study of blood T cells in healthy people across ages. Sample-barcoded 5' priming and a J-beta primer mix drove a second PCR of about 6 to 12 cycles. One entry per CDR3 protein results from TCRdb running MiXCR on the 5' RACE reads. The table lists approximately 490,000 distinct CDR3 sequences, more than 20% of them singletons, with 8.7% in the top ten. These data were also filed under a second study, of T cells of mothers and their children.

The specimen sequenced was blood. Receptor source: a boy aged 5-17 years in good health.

The CDR3 DNA reads TGCAGTCCTGCCCCGACAGGGAACAACTATGGCTACACCTTC. Translated, it gives CSPAPTGNNYGYTF. The chain carries TRBV20-1 and TRBJ1-2, with TRBD1 matching 7 bases. Germline V CDR1 and CDR2: DFQATT, SNEGSKA (reference sequence). Trimming at V came to 8 bases and at J to 2 bases, leaving 11 bases not matched to a gene. The CDR3 extends over 14 amino acids.

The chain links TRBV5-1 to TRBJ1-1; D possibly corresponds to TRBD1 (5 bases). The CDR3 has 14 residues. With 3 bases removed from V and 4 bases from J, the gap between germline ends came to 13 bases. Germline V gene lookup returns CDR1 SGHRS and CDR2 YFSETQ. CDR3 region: CASSSDSTATEAFF. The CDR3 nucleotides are TGCGCCAGCAGCTCAGACAGCACGGCCACTGAAGCTTTCTTT.

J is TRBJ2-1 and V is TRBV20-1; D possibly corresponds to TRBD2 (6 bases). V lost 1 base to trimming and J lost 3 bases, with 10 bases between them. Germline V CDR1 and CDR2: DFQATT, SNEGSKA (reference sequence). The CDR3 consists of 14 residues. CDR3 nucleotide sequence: TGCAGTGCTAGAGCTAGCGCCTACTACAATGAGCAGTTCTTC. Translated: CSARASAYYNEQFF.

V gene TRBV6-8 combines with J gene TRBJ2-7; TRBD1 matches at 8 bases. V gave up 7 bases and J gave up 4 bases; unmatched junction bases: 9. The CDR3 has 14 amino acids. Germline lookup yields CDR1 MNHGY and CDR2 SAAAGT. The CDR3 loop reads CASNQGQGWYEQYV. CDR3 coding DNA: TGTGCCAGCAACCAAGGACAGGGATGGTACGAGCAGTACGTC.

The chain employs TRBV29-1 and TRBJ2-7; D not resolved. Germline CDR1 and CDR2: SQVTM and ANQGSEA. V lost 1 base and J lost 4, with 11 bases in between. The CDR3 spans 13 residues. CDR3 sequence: CSVEVGDKYEQYF. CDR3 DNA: TGCAGCGTTGAAGTTGGGGATAAGTACGAGCAGTACTTC.

The CDR3 DNA is TGTGCCAGCAGTTCGGGACAGGGTGTCCCCGGGGAGCTGTTTTTT. Protein: CASSSGQGVPGELFF. This chain uses TRBV27 with TRBJ2-2, with 9 positions matching TRBD1. V lost 4 bases, J lost 6 bases, and 6 bases stayed unmatched. CDR1 and CDR2 (germline): MNHEY, SMNVEV (reference sequence). This CDR3 region has 15 residues.

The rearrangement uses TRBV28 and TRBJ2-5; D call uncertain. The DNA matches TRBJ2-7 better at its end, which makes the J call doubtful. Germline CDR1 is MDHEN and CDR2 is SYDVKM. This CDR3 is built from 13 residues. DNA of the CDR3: TGTGCCAGCAGCCCTGTGGGTATGGACGAGCAGTACTTC. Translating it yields CASSPVGMDEQYF.

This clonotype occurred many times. The DNA for the CDR3 is TGTGCCAGCAGTGATGAAGAGACCCAGTACTTC. This sequence encodes CASSDEETQYF. The rearrangement links TRBV27 to TRBJ2-5; D remains ambiguous. CDR3 length: 11 amino acids. Germline V lookup: CDR1 MNHEY, CDR2 SMNVEV (reference sequence). V was cut by 5 bases and J by 3 bases, with 4 bases left in between.

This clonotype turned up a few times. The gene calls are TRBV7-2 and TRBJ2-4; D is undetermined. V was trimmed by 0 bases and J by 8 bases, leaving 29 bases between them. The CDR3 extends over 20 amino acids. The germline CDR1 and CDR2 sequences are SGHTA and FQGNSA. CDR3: CASSLAAWWLSQPPADIQYF. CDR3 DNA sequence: TGTGCCAGCAGCTTAGCTGCGTGGTGGCTATCACAACCTCCCGCTGACATTCAGTACTTC.

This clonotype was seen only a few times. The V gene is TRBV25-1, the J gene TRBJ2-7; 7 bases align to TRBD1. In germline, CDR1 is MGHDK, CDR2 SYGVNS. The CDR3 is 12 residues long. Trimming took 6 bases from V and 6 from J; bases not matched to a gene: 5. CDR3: CASSYAGGEQYF. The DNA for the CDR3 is TGTGCCAGCAGCTATGCAGGGGGCGAGCAGTACTTC.

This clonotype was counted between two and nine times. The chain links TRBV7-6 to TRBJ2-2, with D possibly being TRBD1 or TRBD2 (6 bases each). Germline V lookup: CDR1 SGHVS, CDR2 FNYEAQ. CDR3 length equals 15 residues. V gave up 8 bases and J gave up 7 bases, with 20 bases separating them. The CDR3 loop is CASLQAGGASGELFF. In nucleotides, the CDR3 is TGTGCCAGCTTGCAAGCCGGGGGCGCAAGCGGGGAGCTGTTTTTT.

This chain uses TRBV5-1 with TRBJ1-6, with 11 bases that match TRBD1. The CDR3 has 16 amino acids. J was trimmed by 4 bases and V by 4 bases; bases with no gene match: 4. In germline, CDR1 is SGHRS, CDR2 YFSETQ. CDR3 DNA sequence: TGCGCCAGCAGCAACCGGGACAGGGGGTATAATTCACCCCTCCACTTT. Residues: CASSNRDRGYNSPLHF.

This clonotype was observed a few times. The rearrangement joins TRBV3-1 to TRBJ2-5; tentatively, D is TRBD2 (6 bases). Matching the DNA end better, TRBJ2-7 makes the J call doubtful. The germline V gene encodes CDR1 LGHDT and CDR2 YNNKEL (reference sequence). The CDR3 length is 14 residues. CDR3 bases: TGTGCCAGCAGCCAAGAGGCTAGCGTCTACGAGCAGTACTTC. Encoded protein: CASSQEASVYEQYF.

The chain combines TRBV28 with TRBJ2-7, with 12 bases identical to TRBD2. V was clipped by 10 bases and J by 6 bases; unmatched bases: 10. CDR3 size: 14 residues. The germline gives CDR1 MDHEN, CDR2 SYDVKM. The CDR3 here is CATRTSGKLGEQYF. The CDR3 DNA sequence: TGTGCCACCAGGACTAGCGGGAAGTTGGGCGAGCAGTACTTC.

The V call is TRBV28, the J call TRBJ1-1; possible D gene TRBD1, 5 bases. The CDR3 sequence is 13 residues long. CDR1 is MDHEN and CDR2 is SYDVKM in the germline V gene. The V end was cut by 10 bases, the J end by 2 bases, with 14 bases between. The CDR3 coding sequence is TGTGCCACCAAGGACACAGTAAACACTGAAGCTTTCTTT. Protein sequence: CATKDTVNTEAFF.

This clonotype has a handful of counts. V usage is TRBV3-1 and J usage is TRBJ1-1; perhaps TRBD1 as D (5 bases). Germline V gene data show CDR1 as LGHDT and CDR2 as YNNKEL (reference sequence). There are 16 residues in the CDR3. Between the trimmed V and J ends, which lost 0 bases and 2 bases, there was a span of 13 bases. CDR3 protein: CASSQDGGDLNTEAFF. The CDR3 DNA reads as TGTGCCAGCAGCCAAGATGGAGGGGATCTAAACACTGAAGCTTTCTTT.

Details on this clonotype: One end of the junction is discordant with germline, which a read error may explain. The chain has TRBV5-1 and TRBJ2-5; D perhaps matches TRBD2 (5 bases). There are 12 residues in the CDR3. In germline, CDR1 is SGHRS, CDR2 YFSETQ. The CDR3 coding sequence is TGCGCCAGCGGCTTGGCGGGCAGCCTGTGGTTCTTC. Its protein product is CASGLAGSLWFF.

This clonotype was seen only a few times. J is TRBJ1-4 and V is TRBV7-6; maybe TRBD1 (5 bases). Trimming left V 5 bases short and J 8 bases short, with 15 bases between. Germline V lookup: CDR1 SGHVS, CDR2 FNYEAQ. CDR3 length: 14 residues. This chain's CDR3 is CASSPEPRDEKLFF. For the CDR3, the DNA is TGTGCCAGCAGCCCCGAACCGAGGGACGAAAAACTGTTTTTT.

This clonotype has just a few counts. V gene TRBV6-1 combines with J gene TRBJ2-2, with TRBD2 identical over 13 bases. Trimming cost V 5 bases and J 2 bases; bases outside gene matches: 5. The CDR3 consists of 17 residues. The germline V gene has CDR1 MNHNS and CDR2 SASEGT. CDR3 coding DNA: TGTGCCAGCAGTACCCCGGGACTAGCGGGAAACACCGGGGAGCTGTTTTTT. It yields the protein CASSTPGLAGNTGELFF.

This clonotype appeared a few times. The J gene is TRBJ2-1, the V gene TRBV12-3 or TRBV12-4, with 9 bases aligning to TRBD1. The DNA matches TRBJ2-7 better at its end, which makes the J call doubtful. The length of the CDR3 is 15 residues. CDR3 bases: TGTGCCAGCACCCGAGGGGACAGGGCCTCCTACGAGCAGTACTTC. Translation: CASTRGDRASYEQYF.

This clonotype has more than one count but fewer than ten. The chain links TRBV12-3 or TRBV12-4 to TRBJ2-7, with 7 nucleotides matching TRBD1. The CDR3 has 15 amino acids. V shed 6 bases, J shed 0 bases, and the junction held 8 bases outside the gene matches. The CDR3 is CASSLDRVSSYEQYF. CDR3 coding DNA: TGTGCCAGCAGCCTTGACAGGGTCAGCTCCTACGAGCAGTACTTC.

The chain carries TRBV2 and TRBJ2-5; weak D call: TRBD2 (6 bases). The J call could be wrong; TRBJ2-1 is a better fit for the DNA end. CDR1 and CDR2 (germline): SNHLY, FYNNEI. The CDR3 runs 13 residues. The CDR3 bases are TGTGCCAGCAGTGAATCTGGAGGGCTGAGGCAGTTCTTC. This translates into CASSESGGLRQFF.

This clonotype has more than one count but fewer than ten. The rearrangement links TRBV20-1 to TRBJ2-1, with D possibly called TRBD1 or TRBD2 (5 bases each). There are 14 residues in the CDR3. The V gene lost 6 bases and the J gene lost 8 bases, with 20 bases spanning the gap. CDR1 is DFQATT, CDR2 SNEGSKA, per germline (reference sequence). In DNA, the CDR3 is TGCAGTGCCCCGGGACCACCCCGGGACGATGAGCAGTTCTTC. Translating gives CSAPGPPRDDEQFF.